One and the same sample provided the 16 T cell receptor beta chains below, sequenced in a study of response to subunit inactivated influenza vaccine. TCRdb independently ran MiXCR on the RT-PCR reads; one entry per CDR3 protein. The top ten clones hold 2.5% to 3.5% of a sample with about 540,000 distinct CDR3 sequences, 20% to 25% of them seen once. Separately, the same data were catalogued under a study of T cells expressing NK-cell markers. That work contributes: 5'RACE template switching with UMIs generated TCR beta cDNA.

The sample here was CD4+ T cells sorted from PBMCs, taken 11 to 12 days after vaccination. These receptors were taken from a man in his fifties or sixties who received an inactivated influenza vaccine.

The V gene is TRBV12-3 or TRBV12-4, the J gene TRBJ1-6; D ambiguous. Trimming stripped 5 bases from V and 6 bases from J, with 14 bases between. This CDR3 contains 15 residues. In nucleotides, the CDR3 is TGTGCCAGCAGTATAGACGGACGGGGTAATTCACCCCTCCACTTT. Translated, it gives CASSIDGRGNSPLHF.

The chain joins TRBV11-2 to TRBJ1-6; possibly TRBD1 for D (6 bases). Germline V gene lookup returns CDR1 SGHAT and CDR2 FQNNGV. V lost 5 bases, J lost 0 bases, and 14 bases lay in between. The CDR3 has 17 amino acids. The DNA of the CDR3 is TGTGCCAGCAGCACACACAGGGTGGGCTCCTATAATTCACCCCTCCACTTT. The encoded protein is CASSTHRVGSYNSPLHF.

This sequence joins TRBV29-1 and TRBJ2-1; no firm D call. This CDR3 region has 11 residues. Trimming took off 6 bases at V and 7 bases at J, with 10 bases between the two ends. Germline lookup yields CDR1 SQVTM and CDR2 ANQGSEA. CDR3 residues: CSVALRNEQFF. In DNA form, the CDR3 reads TGCAGCGTAGCACTGCGGAATGAGCAGTTCTTC.

This clonotype showed up just a few times. V gene TRBV12-3 or TRBV12-4 combines with J gene TRBJ2-1; TRBD2 aligns across 9 bases. With V trimmed by 3 bases and J by 9 bases, 9 bases remained unmatched. The CDR3 totals 15 residues. CDR3 DNA sequence: TGTGCCAGCAGTTTGCCTAGCGGGGTGTATGGTGAGCAGTTCTTC. Amino acids: CASSLPSGVYGEQFF.

This sequence joins TRBV7-9 and TRBJ2-5; 12 positions agree with TRBD1. This CDR3 has 15 amino acids. The germline V gene has CDR1 SEHNR and CDR2 FQNEAQ (reference sequence). V dropped 5 bases and J dropped 5; count of bases not matched to a gene: 6. CDR3 DNA: TGTGCCAGCAGCACCGGGACAGGGGGCTTGGAGACCCAGTACTTC. Amino acid sequence: CASSTGTGGLETQYF.

This sequence joins TRBV2 and TRBJ2-3; either TRBD1 or TRBD2 may supply D (6 bases each). Germline V gene lookup returns CDR1 SNHLY and CDR2 FYNNEI. Trimming left V 6 bases short and J 2 bases short, with 21 bases between. The CDR3 length is 17 residues. The DNA for the CDR3 is TGTGCCAGCAGGAAGGGCGGGACACAGCTTTTCACAGATACGCAGTATTTT. It encodes CASRKGGTQLFTDTQYF.

This clonotype occurred a few times. This rearrangement joins TRBV10-3 to TRBJ2-7; 8 nucleotides align to TRBD2. V was clipped by 2 bases and J by 6 bases; unmatched bases: 15. Germline V CDR1 and CDR2: ENHRY, SYGVKD. CDR3 length: 17 residues. This chain's CDR3 is CAISERGAASGYGEQYF. CDR3 in DNA: TGTGCCATCAGTGAGAGGGGGGCGGCTAGCGGGTATGGCGAGCAGTACTTC.

The rearrangement uses TRBV20-1 and TRBJ2-1; 11 bases align to TRBD2. V shed 5 bases and J 3 bases; nucleotides not matched to a gene: 9. The V gene's germline CDR1 is DFQATT and CDR2 SNEGSKA (reference sequence). The length of the CDR3 is 16 residues. The CDR3 DNA reads as TGCAGTGCTCCTAGATATACTAGCGGGAGCTACAATGAGCAGTTCTTC. Protein sequence: CSAPRYTSGSYNEQFF.

This clonotype appeared a few times. This chain joins TRBV18 and TRBJ2-5; TRBD1 aligns across 7 bases. Germline assignment: CDR1 KGHSH and CDR2 LQKENI. Trimming took 2 bases from V and 1 from J; bases not matched to a gene: 4. This CDR3 is built from 15 residues. The CDR3 reads CASSPVTGSQETQYF. The CDR3 DNA sequence: TGTGCCAGCTCACCAGTGACAGGGTCCCAAGAGACCCAGTACTTC.

This clonotype was counted a few times. V and J are TRBV5-1 and TRBJ2-4; tentative D call: TRBD2 (6 bases). The CDR3 has 16 residues. Germline values: CDR1 SGHRS, CDR2 YFSETQ. Trimming took 4 bases from V and 0 from J, leaving 14 bases between them. The CDR3: CASSLRLVSAKNIQYF. CDR3 bases: TGCGCCAGCAGCCTCAGACTAGTCTCAGCCAAAAACATTCAGTACTTC. Looking up the rest from reference TRBV5-1 and TRBJ2-4 gives the full variable domain: KAGVTQTPRYLIKTRGQQVTLSCSPISGHRSVSWYQQTPGQGLQFLFEYFSETQRNKGNFPGRFSGRQFSNSRSEMNVSTLELGDSALYLCASSLRLVSAKNIQYFGAGTRLSVL.

This clonotype occurred a few times. CDR3 bases: TGTGCCACCGAAAACTGGTTTCTAGCGCTTAACTACGAGCAGTACTTC. Amino acid sequence: CATENWFLALNYEQYF. This chain joins TRBV15 and TRBJ2-7; D might be TRBD2 (6 bases). The CDR3 sequence is 16 residues long. Germline loops: CDR1 LNHNV, CDR2 YYDKDF (reference sequence). Deletions cut 8 bases from V and 3 bases from J, with 23 bases between.

The V and J genes are TRBV5-1 and TRBJ2-3; the D gene is possibly TRBD1 (5 bases). The CDR3 is 15 amino acids. Trimming removed 2 bases from V and 2 bases from J, with 12 bases in between. CDR1 and CDR2 (germline): SGHRS, YFSETQ. The CDR3: CASSLSLRVTDTQYF. Here the CDR3 DNA reads TGCGCCAGCAGCTTATCTCTCAGGGTCACAGATACGCAGTATTTT.

This clonotype was seen a handful of times. The V and J genes are TRBV20-1 and TRBJ1-2, with D unresolved. This CDR3 has 12 amino acids. CDR1 and CDR2 from the germline V gene are DFQATT and SNEGSKA (reference sequence). V lost 3 bases, J lost 3 bases, and 8 bases lay in between. The CDR3 region has the DNA TGCAGTGCTAGTCGTACAGACTATGGCTACACCTTC. Encoded protein: CSASRTDYGYTF.

This clonotype was picked up a small number of times. V and J are TRBV12-3 or TRBV12-4 and TRBJ1-1, with 7 bases aligning to TRBD1. V trimming: 6 bases; J trimming: 1 base; junction bases outside the gene matches: 5. This CDR3 contains 14 residues. The CDR3 DNA follows: TGTGCCAGCAGAGAGGGACAGTCGAACACTGAAGCTTTCTTT. The encoded protein is CASREGQSNTEAFF.

A few counts support this clonotype. V gene TRBV5-1 combines with J gene TRBJ2-5; 7 bases match TRBD2. The germline CDR1 and CDR2 sequences are SGHRS and YFSETQ. This CDR3 spans 14 amino acids. V shed 1 base, J shed 2 bases, and the junction held 2 bases outside the gene matches. The CDR3 coding sequence is TGCGCCAGCAGCTTGTGGGGGGGACAAGAGACCCAGTACTTC. The encoded protein is CASSLWGGQETQYF.

This clonotype was counted only a few times. The rearrangement links TRBV4-3 to TRBJ1-1; D gene uncertain. Germline V CDR1 and CDR2: LGHNA, YSLEER. The CDR3 extends over 13 amino acids. The V end was cut by 1 base, the J end by 6 bases, with 9 bases between. The DNA of the CDR3 is TGCGCCAGCAGCCAAGTTGAGGGAGCTGAAGCTTTCTTT. Translated, it gives CASSQVEGAEAFF.